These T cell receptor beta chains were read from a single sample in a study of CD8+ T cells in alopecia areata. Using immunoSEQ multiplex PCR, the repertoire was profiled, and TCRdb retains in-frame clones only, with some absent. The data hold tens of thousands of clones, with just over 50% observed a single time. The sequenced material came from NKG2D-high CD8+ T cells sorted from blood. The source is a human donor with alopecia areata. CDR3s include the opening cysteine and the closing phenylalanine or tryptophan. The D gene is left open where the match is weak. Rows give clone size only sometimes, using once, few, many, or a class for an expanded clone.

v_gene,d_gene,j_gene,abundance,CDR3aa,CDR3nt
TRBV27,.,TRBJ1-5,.,CASSPQGRGGNQPQHF,TGTGCCAGCAGTCCCCAGGGGCGCGGGGGCAATCAGCCCCAGCATTTT
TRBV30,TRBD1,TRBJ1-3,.,CAWSALRRTGISGNTIYF,TGTGCCTGGAGTGCACTCCGACGGACAGGGATATCTGGAAACACCATATATTTT
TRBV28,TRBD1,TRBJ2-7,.,CASTSTGKAYEQYF,TGTGCCAGCACCTCGACAGGGAAGGCCTACGAGCAGTACTTC
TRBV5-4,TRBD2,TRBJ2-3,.,CASSFGRGGDTDTQYF,TGTGCCAGCAGCTTCGGACGTGGGGGGGACACAGATACGCAGTATTTT
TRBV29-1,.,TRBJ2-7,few,CSVSDGRTLYEQYF,TGCAGCGTCTCGGACGGCCGAACCCTCTACGAGCAGTACTTC
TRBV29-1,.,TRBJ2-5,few,CSVEDQETQYF,TGCAGCGTTGAAGATCAAGAGACCCAGTACTTC
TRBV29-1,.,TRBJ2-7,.,CSGEDRSSYEQYF,TGCAGCGGGGAAGACAGGTCATCCTACGAGCAGTACTTC
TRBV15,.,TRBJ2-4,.,CATSWGGIQYF,TGTGCCACCAGCTGGGGCGGCATTCAGTACTTC
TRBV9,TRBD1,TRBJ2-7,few,CASSVGQGLTYEQYF,TGTGCCAGCAGCGTAGGACAGGGGCTTACCTACGAGCAGTACTTC
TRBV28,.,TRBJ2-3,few,CASSLVAAPDTQYF,TGTGCCAGCAGTTTAGTAGCTGCACCAGATACGCAGTATTTT
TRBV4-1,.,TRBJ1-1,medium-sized,CASSPSGNTEAFF,TGCGCCAGCAGCCCCTCAGGGAACACTGAAGCTTTCTTT
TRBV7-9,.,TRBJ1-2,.,CASSLGDSGYTF,TGTGCCAGCAGCTTGGGGGACTCCGGCTACACCTTC
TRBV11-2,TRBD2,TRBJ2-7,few,CASSLDRPAGGSYEQYF,TGTGCCAGCAGCTTAGATCGACCAGCGGGGGGATCCTACGAGCAGTACTTC
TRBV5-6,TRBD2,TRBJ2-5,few,CASSWVASGQETQYF,TGTGCCAGCAGCTGGGTTGCTAGCGGCCAAGAGACCCAGTACTTC
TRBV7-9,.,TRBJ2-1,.,CASSLQPTGDNEQFF,TGTGCCAGCAGCCTACAACCGACGGGAGACAATGAGCAGTTCTTC
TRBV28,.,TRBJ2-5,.,CASSLGLQHQETQYF,TGTGCCAGCAGTTTAGGTCTGCAGCACCAAGAGACCCAGTACTTC
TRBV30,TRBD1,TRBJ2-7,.,CAWKGQGVEQYF,TGTGCCTGGAAAGGACAGGGGGTCGAGCAGTACTTC
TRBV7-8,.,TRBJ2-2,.,CASSEPTYNTGELFF,TGTGCCAGCAGCGAGCCCACCTATAACACCGGGGAGCTGTTTTTT
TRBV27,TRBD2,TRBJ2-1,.,CASSLLAGAGNEQFF,TGTGCCAGCAGTTTATTAGCGGGAGCGGGTAATGAGCAGTTCTTC
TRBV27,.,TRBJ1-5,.,CASSLLGEPQHF,TGTGCCAGCAGTTTACTAGGGGAGCCCCAGCATTTT
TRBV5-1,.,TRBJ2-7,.,CASSLGGGYEQYF,TGCGCCAGCTCATTGGGAGGGGGCTACGAGCAGTACTTC
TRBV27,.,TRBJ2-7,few,CASSTSRFHDDDEQYF,TGTGCCAGCAGTACGAGTAGATTCCATGACGACGACGAGCAGTACTTC
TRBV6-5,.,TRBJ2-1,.,CASSSTGEGEQFF,TGTGCCAGCAGCTCGACAGGGGAGGGTGAGCAGTTCTTC
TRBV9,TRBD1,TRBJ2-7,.,CASSPTGAASYEQYF,TGTGCCAGCAGCCCAACAGGGGCCGCCTCCTACGAGCAGTACTTC
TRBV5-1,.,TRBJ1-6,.,CASSLIGEIDSPLHF,TGCGCCAGCAGCTTGATAGGGGAAATCGATTCACCCCTCCACTTT
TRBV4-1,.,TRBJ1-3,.,CASSPPGGEVKGNTIYF,TGCGCCAGCAGCCCACCCGGAGGGGAGGTGAAAGGAAACACCATATATTTT
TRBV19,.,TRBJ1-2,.,CASTTGPYGYTF,TGTGCCAGTACAACAGGGCCATATGGCTACACCTTC
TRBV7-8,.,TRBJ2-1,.,CASSPRQSSYNEQFF,TGTGCCAGCAGCCCCCGACAGAGCTCCTACAATGAGCAGTTCTTC
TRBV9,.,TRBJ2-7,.,CASSVAFSTEQYF,TGTGCCAGCAGCGTAGCTTTTTCGACAGAGCAGTACTTC
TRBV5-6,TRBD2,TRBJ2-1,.,CASSTGLAGEFF,TGTGCCAGCAGTACGGGACTAGCGGGGGAGTTCTTC
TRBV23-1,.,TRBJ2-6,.,CASSQRGAGANVLTF,TGCGCCAGCAGTCAGAGGGGCGCCGGGGCCAACGTCCTGACTTTC
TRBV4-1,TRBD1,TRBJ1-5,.,CASSQEGTAYNQPQHF,TGCGCCAGCAGCCAAGAGGGGACAGCATACAATCAGCCCCAGCATTTT
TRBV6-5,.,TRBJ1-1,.,CASSYSQNTEAFF,TGTGCCAGCAGTTACTCCCAGAACACTGAAGCTTTCTTT
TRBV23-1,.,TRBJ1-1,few,CASSQKPGQRNTEAFF,TGCGCCAGCAGTCAAAAGCCGGGACAACGGAACACTGAAGCTTTCTTT
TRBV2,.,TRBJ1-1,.,CASRGSEAFF,TGTGCCAGCAGGGGGAGTGAAGCTTTCTTT
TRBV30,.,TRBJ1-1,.,CACTGMATEAFF,TGTGCCTGTACAGGGATGGCCACTGAAGCTTTCTTT
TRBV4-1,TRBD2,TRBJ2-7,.,CASSQALAGGRGYEQYF,TGCGCCAGCAGCCAAGCCCTAGCGGGAGGTAGAGGGTACGAGCAGTACTTC
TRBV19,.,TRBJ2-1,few,CASSYGGHNEQFF,TGTGCCAGTAGTTACGGGGGCCACAATGAGCAGTTCTTC
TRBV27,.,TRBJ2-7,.,CASSLSADYEQYF,TGTGCCAGCAGTTTATCGGCCGATTACGAGCAGTACTTC
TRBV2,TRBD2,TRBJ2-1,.,CASRSLAGGDNEQFF,TGTGCCAGCAGATCCCTAGCGGGGGGTGACAATGAGCAGTTCTTC
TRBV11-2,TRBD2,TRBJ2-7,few,CATAPSGDAGQYF,TGTGCTACCGCCCCTAGCGGTGATGCTGGGCAGTACTTC
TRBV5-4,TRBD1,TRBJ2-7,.,CASSQKTGASYEQYF,TGTGCCAGCAGCCAAAAGACAGGGGCCTCCTACGAGCAGTACTTC
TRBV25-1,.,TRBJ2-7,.,CASSLRGYEQYF,TGTGCCAGCAGTTTACGAGGCTACGAGCAGTACTTC
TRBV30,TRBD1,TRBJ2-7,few,CAWRGTASHEQYF,TGTGCCTGGAGAGGGACAGCCAGCCACGAGCAGTACTTC
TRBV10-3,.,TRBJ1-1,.,CATLNNMNTEAFF,TGTGCCACCCTCAATAATATGAACACTGAAGCTTTCTTT
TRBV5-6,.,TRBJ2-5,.,CASSLRGRDLEETQYF,TGTGCCAGCAGCTTGAGGGGGCGGGATCTAGAAGAGACCCAGTACTTC
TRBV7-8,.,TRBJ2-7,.,CASSVNEGGEALGEQYF,TGTGCCAGCAGCGTTAATGAAGGGGGGGAAGCTTTGGGCGAGCAGTACTTC
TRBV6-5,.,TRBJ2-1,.,CASSPSDAYNEQFF,TGTGCCAGCAGTCCTAGCGACGCGTACAATGAGCAGTTCTTC
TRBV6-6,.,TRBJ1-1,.,CASSYVGQGAEAFF,TGTGCCAGCAGTTACGTGGGGCAAGGGGCTGAAGCTTTCTTT
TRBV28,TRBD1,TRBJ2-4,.,CASSSPGQGGAKNIQYF,TGTGCCAGCAGTTCCCCGGGACAGGGGGGAGCCAAAAACATTCAGTACTTC
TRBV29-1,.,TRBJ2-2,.,CSVEGAVTGELFF,TGCAGCGTTGAGGGGGCGGTCACCGGGGAGCTGTTTTTT
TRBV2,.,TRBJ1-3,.,CASSMMGATGNTIYF,TGTGCCAGCAGTATGATGGGCGCAACTGGAAACACCATATATTTT
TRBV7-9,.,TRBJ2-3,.,CASSPRWDTQYF,TGTGCCAGCAGCCCCAGGTGGGATACGCAGTATTTT
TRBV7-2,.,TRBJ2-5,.,CASSWQETQYF,TGTGCCAGCAGCTGGCAAGAGACCCAGTACTTC
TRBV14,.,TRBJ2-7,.,CASSQDAGSYEQYF,TGTGCCAGCAGCCAAGATGCAGGCTCCTACGAGCAGTACTTC
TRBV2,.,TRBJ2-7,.,CASSVAGLGYEQYF,TGTGCCAGCAGTGTGGCAGGACTGGGTTACGAGCAGTACTTC
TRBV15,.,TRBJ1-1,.,CATSRTDGPNTEAFF,TGTGCCACCAGCAGAACGGACGGACCGAACACTGAAGCTTTCTTT